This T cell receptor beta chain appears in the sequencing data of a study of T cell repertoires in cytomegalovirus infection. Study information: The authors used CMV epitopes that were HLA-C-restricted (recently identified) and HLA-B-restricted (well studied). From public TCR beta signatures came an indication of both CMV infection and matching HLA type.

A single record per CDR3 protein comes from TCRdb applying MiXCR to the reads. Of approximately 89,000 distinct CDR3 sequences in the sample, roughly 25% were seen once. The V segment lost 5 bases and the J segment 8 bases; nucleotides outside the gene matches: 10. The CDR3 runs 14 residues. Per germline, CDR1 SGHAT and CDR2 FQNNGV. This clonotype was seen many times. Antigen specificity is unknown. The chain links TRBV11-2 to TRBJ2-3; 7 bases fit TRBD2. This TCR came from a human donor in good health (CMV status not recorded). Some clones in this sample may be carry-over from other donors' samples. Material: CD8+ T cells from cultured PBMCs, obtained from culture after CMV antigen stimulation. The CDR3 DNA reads TGTGCCAGCAGCCCAGTGGGGGGGAGGGTTACGCAGTATTTT. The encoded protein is CASSPVGGRVTQYF. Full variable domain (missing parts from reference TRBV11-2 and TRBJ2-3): EAGVAQSPRYKIIEKRQSVAFWCNPISGHATLYWYQQILGQGPKLLIQFQNNGVVDDSQLPKDRFSAERLKGVDSTLKIQPAKLEDSAVYLCASSPVGGRVTQYFGPGTRLTVL.